This T cell receptor beta chain derives from a study of shared clonotypes between healthy human individuals. About the study: Contributing individuals were a couple of females and a few males aged 18 to 49.

The V end lost 4 bases, the J end lost 0 bases, and 17 bases lay between the germline ends. Germline CDR1 and CDR2: SGHTA and FQGNSA. This CDR3 is built from 17 residues. General study points: It was only blood that was sampled, and tissue repertoires likely differ.

Repertoires were generated with immunoSEQ multiplex PCR, while TCRdb's copy carries only in-frame clones and drops some. The table records 2 million to 2.5 million clones, approximately 95% of them present only once. A remark on this clone: As yet, its antigen is unknown.

J is TRBJ2-3 and V is TRBV7-2, with D perhaps TRBD1 or TRBD2 (6 bases each). The sequence derives from a man aged 18 to 30 in good health. Some clones in this sample may be carry-over from other donors' samples. The sequencing input was naive CD4+ T cells from PBMCs. Stated subset: CD45RA+ positively selected. The CDR3 nucleotides read TGTGCCAGCAGCTCCCCGGGGGCTAGCGTAAGCACAGATACGCAGTATTTT. Amino acids: CASSSPGASVSTDTQYF.